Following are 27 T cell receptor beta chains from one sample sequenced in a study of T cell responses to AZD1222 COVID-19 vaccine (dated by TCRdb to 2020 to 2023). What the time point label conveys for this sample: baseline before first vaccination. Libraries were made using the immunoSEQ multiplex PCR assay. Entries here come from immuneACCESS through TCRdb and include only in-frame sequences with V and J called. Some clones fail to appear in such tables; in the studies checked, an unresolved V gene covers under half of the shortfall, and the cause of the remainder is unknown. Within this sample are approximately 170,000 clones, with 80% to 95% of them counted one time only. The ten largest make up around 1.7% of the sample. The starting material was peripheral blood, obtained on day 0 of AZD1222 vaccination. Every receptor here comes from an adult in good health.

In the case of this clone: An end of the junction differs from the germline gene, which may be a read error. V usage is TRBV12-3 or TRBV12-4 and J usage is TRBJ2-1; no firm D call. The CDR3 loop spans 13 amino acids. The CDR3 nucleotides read TGTGCCAGCAGCCCCGCGGACCGCCTCACCATGATCTTC. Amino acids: CASSPADRLTMIF.

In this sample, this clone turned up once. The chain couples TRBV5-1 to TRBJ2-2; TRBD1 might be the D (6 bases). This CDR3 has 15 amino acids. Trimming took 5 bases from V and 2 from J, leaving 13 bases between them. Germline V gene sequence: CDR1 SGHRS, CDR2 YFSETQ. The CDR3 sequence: CASSHRDTNTGELFF. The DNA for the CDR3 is TGCGCCAGCAGTCACCGGGACACAAACACCGGGGAGCTGTTTTTT. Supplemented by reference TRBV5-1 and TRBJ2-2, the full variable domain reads KAGVTQTPRYLIKTRGQQVTLSCSPISGHRSVSWYQQTPGQGLQFLFEYFSETQRNKGNFPGRFSGRQFSNSRSEMNVSTLELGDSALYLCASSHRDTNTGELFFGEGSRLTVL.

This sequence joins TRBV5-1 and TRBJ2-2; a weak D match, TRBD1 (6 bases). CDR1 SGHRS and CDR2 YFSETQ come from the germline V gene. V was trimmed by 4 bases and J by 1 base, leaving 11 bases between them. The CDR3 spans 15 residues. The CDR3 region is CASSSRGQNTGELFF. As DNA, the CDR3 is TGCGCCAGCAGCAGCAGGGGTCAGAACACCGGGGAGCTGTTTTTT.

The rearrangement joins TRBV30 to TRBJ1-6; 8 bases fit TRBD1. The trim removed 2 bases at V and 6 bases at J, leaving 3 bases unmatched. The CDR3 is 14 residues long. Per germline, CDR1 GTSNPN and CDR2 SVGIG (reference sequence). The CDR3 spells CAWSQGAGNSPLHF. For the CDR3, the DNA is TGTGCCTGGAGTCAGGGGGCGGGTAATTCACCCCTCCACTTT.

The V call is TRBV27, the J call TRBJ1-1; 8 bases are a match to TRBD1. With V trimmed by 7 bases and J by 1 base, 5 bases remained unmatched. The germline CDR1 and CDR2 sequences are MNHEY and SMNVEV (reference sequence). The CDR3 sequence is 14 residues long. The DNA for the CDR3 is TGTGCCAGCATCCCCGGACAGGGGAACACTGAAGCTTTCTTT. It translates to CASIPGQGNTEAFF.

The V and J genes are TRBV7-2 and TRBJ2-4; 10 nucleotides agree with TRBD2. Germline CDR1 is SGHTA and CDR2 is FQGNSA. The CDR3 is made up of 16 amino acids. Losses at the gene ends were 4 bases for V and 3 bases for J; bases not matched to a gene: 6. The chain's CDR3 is CASSSRAGGDKNIQYF. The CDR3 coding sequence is TGTGCCAGCAGCTCAAGAGCGGGAGGGGACAAAAACATTCAGTACTTC.

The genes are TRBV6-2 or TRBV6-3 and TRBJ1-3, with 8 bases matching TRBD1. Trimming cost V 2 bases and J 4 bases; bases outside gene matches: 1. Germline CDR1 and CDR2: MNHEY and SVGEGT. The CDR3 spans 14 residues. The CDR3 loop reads CASSYGQGGNTIYF. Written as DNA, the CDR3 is TGTGCCAGCAGTTACGGACAGGGAGGAAACACCATATATTTT.

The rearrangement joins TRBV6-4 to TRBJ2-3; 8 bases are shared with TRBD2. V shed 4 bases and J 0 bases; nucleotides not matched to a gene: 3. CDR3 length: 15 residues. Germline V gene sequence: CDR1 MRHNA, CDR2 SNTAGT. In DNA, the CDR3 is TGTGCCAGCAGTGCGGCTAGCGGGAGCACAGATACGCAGTATTTT. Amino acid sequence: CASSAASGSTDTQYF.

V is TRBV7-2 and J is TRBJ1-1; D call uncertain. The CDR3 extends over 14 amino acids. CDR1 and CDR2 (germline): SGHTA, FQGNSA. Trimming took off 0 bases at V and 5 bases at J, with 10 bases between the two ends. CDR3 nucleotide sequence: TGTGCCAGCAGCTTAGCCGTTTGGGATACTGAAGCTTTCTTT. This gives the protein CASSLAVWDTEAFF.

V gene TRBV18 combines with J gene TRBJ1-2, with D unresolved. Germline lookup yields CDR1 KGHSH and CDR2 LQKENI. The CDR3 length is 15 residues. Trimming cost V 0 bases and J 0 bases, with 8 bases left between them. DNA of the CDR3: TGTGCCAGCTCACCACCTTCCGAAGCTAACTATGGCTACACCTTC. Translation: CASSPPSEANYGYTF.

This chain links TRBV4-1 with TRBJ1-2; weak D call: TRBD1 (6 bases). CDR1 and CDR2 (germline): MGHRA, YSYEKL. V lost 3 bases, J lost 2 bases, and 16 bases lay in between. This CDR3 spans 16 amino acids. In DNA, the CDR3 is TGCGCCAGCAGCCAGGGCAGGGGCAGGAGGAACTATGGCTACACCTTC. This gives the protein CASSQGRGRRNYGYTF.

The CDR3 spells CASSPGERGTDTQYF. CDR3 sequence (DNA): TGTGCCAGCAGCCCAGGAGAGCGGGGGACAGATACGCAGTATTTT. V gene TRBV7-8 combines with J gene TRBJ2-3, with 8 positions matching TRBD2. Trimming took 5 bases from V and 3 from J; bases not matched to a gene: 7. This CDR3 comprises 15 residues. CDR1 SGHVS and CDR2 FQNEAQ come from the germline V gene.

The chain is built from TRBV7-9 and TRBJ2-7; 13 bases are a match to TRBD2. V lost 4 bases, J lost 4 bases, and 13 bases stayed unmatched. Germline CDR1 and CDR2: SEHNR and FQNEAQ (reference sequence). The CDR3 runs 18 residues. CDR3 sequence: CASSSRTPGLAGRYEQYF. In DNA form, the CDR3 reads TGTGCCAGCAGCTCAAGGACACCGGGACTAGCGGGAAGGTACGAGCAGTACTTC.

The CDR3 sequence is CASSQDRGNTEAFF. CDR3 coding DNA: TGTGCCAGCAGCCAAGATCGAGGGAACACTGAAGCTTTCTTT. The V call is TRBV3-1 (or the pseudogene TRBV3-2), the J call TRBJ1-1; unclear D gene. This CDR3 has 14 residues. Trimming shortened V by 0 bases and J by 1 base, and 6 bases separated the two germline ends. CDR1 LGHDT and CDR2 YNNKEL come from the germline V gene (reference sequence).

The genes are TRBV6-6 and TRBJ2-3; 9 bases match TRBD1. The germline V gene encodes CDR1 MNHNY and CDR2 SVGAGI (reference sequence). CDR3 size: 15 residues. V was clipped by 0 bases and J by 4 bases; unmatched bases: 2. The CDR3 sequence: CASSYSGTGSDTQYF. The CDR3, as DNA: TGTGCCAGCAGTTACTCCGGGACAGGGTCAGATACGCAGTATTTT.

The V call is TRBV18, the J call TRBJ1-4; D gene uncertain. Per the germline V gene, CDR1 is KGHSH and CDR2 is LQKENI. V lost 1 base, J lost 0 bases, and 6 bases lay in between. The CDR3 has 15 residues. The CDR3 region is CASSPQDSTNEKLFF. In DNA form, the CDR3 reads TGTGCCAGCTCACCACAGGACTCAACTAATGAAAAACTGTTTTTT. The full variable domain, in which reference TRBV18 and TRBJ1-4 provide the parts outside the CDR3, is NAGVMQNPRHLVRRRGQEARLRCSPMKGHSHVYWYRQLPEEGLKFMVYLQKENIIDESGMPKERFSAEFPKEGPSILRIQQVVRGDSAAYFCASSPQDSTNEKLFFGSGTQLSVL.

The CDR3 spells CASSRLAGGPQETQYF. In DNA, the CDR3 is TGTGCCAGCAGTAGACTAGCGGGGGGGCCCCAAGAGACCCAGTACTTC. V and J are TRBV2 and TRBJ2-5, with 14 bases aligning to TRBD2. The V gene end was trimmed by 5 bases and the J gene end by 1 base; junction bases not matched to a gene: 3. CDR1 is SNHLY and CDR2 is FYNNEI in the germline V gene. This CDR3 spans 16 amino acids. The variable domain in full, with the rest retrieved from reference TRBV2 and TRBJ2-5, is EPEVTQTPSHQVTQMGQEVILRCVPISNHLYFYWYRQILGQKVEFLVSFYNNEISEKSEIFDDQFSVERPDGSNFTLKIRSTKLEDSAMYFCASSRLAGGPQETQYFGPGTRLLVL.

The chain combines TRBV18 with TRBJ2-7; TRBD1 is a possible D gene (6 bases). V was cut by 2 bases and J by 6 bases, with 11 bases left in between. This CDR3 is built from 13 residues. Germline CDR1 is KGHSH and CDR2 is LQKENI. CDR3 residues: CASSPFPGVEQYF. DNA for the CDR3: TGTGCCAGCTCACCATTCCCAGGGGTCGAGCAGTACTTC.

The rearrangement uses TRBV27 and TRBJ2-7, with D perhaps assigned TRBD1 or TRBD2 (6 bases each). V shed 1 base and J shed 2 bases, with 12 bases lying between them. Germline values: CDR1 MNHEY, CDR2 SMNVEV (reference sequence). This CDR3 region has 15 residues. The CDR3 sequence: CASSLFGGPTYEQYF. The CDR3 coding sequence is TGTGCCAGCAGTTTATTTGGGGGGCCCACCTACGAGCAGTACTTC.

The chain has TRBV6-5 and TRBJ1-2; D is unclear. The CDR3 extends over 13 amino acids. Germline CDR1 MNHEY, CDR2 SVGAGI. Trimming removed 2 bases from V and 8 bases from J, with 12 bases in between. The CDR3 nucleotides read TGTGCCAGCAGTTACGGGAGAGAGAGAGGCTACACCTTC. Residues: CASSYGRERGYTF.

The DNA for the CDR3 is TGTGCCAGTTCTTGGGTTTCTGGAAACACCATATATTTT. As protein: CASSWVSGNTIYF. The chain couples TRBV19 to TRBJ1-3, with D hard to call. Germline CDR1 and CDR2: LNHDA and SQIVND (reference sequence). The CDR3 runs 13 residues. V was clipped by 8 bases and J by 1 base, with 9 bases between them.

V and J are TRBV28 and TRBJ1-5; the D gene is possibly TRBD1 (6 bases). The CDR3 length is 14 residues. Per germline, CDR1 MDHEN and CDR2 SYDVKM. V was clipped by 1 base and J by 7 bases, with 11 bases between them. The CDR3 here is CASSLYRAGQPQHF. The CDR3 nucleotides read TGTGCCAGCAGTTTATACAGGGCAGGGCAGCCCCAGCATTTT.

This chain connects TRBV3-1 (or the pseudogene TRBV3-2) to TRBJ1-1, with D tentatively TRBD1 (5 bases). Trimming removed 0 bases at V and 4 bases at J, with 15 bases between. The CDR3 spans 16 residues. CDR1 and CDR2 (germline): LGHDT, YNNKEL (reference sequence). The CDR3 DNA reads TGTGCCAGCAGCCAAGATCTCGGGGGTGTGGGCACTGAAGCTTTCTTT. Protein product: CASSQDLGGVGTEAFF.

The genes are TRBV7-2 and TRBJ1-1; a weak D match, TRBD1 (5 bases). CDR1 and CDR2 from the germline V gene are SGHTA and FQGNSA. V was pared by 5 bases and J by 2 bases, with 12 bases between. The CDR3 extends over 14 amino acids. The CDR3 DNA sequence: TGTGCCAGCAGCCATCAGGGAATCAACACTGAAGCTTTCTTT. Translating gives CASSHQGINTEAFF.

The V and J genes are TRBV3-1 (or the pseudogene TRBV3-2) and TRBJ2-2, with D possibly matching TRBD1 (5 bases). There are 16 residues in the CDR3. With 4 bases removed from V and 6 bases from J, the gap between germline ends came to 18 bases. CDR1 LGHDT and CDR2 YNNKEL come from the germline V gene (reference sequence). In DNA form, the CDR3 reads TGTGCCAGCAGCCCAGCCCCTCGAGTCAGGGCCGGGGAGCTGTTTTTT. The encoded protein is CASSPAPRVRAGELFF.

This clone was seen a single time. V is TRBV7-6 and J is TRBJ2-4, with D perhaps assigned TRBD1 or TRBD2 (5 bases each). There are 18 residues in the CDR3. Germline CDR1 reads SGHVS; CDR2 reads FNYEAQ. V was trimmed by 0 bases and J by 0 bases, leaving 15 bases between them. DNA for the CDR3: TGTGCCAGCAGCTTAGCTATGGGACCCCCCTTAGCCAAAAACATTCAGTACTTC. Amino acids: CASSLAMGPPLAKNIQYF.

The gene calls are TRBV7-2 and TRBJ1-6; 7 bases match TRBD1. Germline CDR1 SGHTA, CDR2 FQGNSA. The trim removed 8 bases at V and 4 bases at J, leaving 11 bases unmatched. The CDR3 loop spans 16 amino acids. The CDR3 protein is CASGLNQGVYNSPLHF. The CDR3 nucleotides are TGTGCCAGCGGCCTAAATCAGGGGGTGTATAATTCACCCCTCCACTTT.